The clone carrying this T cell receptor (beta chain) was observed at least ten times. Its specificity is unknown. A TCRbeta library incorporating unique molecular identifiers was prepared. Via MiXCR, TCRdb re-called the PCR reads, giving one row per CDR3 protein. The data contain fewer than 150,000 distinct CDR3 sequences, more than 20% of them singletons. This entry is derived from a study of T-cell reconstitution after alpha-beta-depleted transplantation in children. Overall study findings and caveats: Among T cells one year after transplant, newly produced cells accounted for most counts and diversity. About two months after transplant, alpha-beta T cells reportedly came from several hundred expanded graft clones. Surviving thymic progenitors and recipient T cells were the source of high TCRbeta diversity at day 60 in some patients.

CDR3 length: 13 amino acids. Germline CDR1 DFQATT, CDR2 SNEGSKA (reference sequence). Trimming pared 6 bases from V and 0 bases from J, leaving 12 bases between. The source of this sequence is a male patient aged 2-10 years who had a stem cell transplant for chronic granulomatous disease, so the T cells may come from the graft donor. Sample: PBMCs, mostly from graft donor cells, taken 180 days after TCRalphabeta/CD19-depleted stem cell transplant. This sequence joins TRBV20-1 and TRBJ2-7; D gene ambiguous. CDR3 nucleotide sequence: TGCAGTGCCGTAATACCGAGCTCCTACGAGCAGTACTTC. As protein: CSAVIPSSYEQYF.